This paragraph covers one T cell receptor (beta chain) sequence. Its antigen is unknown. From germline, CDR1 is DFQATT and CDR2 SNEGSKA (reference sequence). The CDR3 consists of 13 residues. The germline V and J ends were trimmed by 6 bases and 9 bases, with 18 bases remaining between them. This sample stems from a study of T cell repertoires in cytomegalovirus infection. Study in general: Public TCR beta signature analysis indicated the presence of both CMV infection and matching HLA type. Study results and caveats: Cumulative frequency of public TCR beta families picked out carriers of CMV plus the relevant HLA. It was HLA-C-restricted CMV-specific TCR beta clonotypes that dominated the response ex vivo.

TCRdb ran MiXCR on the reads and lists one entry per CDR3 protein. This table has roughly 500,000 distinct CDR3 sequences, 10% to 12% appearing once. The chain employs TRBV20-1 and TRBJ2-1, with D possibly being TRBD1 (7 bases). Sequenced: PBMCs. The sequence came from a human donor in good health (CMV status not recorded). Some clones in this sample may be carry-over from other donors' samples. CDR3 residues: CSAPRQGGGEQFF. In nucleotides, the CDR3 is TGCAGTGCCCCTCGGCAGGGGGGAGGTGAGCAGTTCTTC.